This T cell receptor (beta chain) came from a study of T cells after yellow fever vaccination. One entry per CDR3 protein results from TCRdb running MiXCR on the 5' RACE reads. Here the sample spans just over 300,000 distinct CDR3 sequences, around 3.6% being singletons. A few counts support this clonotype. The V end was cut by 3 bases, the J end by 2 bases, with 12 bases between. This CDR3 spans 14 amino acids. Germline CDR1 reads SGHNT; CDR2 reads YYREEE (reference sequence). This rearrangement joins TRBV5-4 to TRBJ2-7; D unclear. Here the sequenced sample was PBMCs, taken on the day of the yellow fever booster vaccination. The source of this sequence is a man between 18 and 29 years old who received the YFV17D yellow fever vaccine. Here the CDR3 reads CASSSRDIPYEQYF. Here the CDR3 DNA reads TGTGCCAGCAGCTCCCGAGACATCCCCTACGAGCAGTACTTC.